Sequencing of this TCR beta chain was carried out in a study of T-cell reconstitution after alpha-beta-depleted transplantation in children. V shed 8 bases and J shed 2 bases, with 15 bases lying between them. This CDR3 is 15 amino acids long. This clonotype has just a few counts. Its specificity is not known. Study findings and constraints: The origin of alpha-beta T cells about two months after transplant was reportedly several hundred expanded graft clones.

Unique molecular identifiers were incorporated into the prepared TCRbeta library. Each CDR3 protein is one row after TCRdb ran MiXCR on the PCR reads. Altogether approximately 85,000 distinct CDR3 sequences are present, roughly 16% being singletons, with the ten largest covering roughly a fifth. Sequencing was performed on PBMCs, mostly from graft donor cells, taken 180 days after TCRalphabeta/CD19-depleted stem cell transplant. This receptor was taken from a male patient between 2 and 9 years old who had a stem cell transplant for acute lymphoblastic leukemia, so the T cells may come from the graft donor. V usage is TRBV12-3 or TRBV12-4 and J usage is TRBJ1-4; D may be TRBD1 (5 bases). In DNA, the CDR3 is TGTGCCAGCCAGGGTAGAAGGGCTACTAATGAAAAACTGTTTTTT. It translates to CASQGRRATNEKLFF.